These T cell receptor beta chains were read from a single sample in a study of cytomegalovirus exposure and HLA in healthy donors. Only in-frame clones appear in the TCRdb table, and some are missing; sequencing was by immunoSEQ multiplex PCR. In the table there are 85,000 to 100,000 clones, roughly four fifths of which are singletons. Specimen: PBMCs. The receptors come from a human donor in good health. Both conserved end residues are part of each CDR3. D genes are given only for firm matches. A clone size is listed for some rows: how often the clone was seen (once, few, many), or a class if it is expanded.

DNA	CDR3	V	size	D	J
TGTGCCAGTAGTGGGGCGGCAAAAAAATACCAGCATTTT	CASSGAAKKYQHF	TRBV19	-	-	TRBJ1-5
TGTGCCAGCAGCGCCTTAAACGGGACTAGCGGGAAAACGAGGGAGCAGTACTTC	CASSALNGTSGKTREQYF	TRBV7-9	once	TRBD2	TRBJ2-5
TGCGCCAGCAGCTCGCTACAGGGGAACGGGGAGCTGTTTTTT	CASSSLQGNGELFF	TRBV5-1	-	TRBD1	TRBJ2-2
TGTGCCAGTAGTATAGATGGAGCGCGCAATCAGCCCCAGCATTTT	CASSIDGARNQPQHF	TRBV19	-	-	TRBJ1-5
TGTGCCAGCAGTTTGGACAGGGACATCTACAATGAGCAGTTCTTC	CASSLDRDIYNEQFF	TRBV14	-	TRBD1	TRBJ2-1
TGTGCCAGCAGTCGACTAGCACCCTCCTACGAGCAGTACTTC	CASSRLAPSYEQYF	TRBV6-5	once	TRBD2	TRBJ2-7
TGTGCCAGCAGCTTGTGGCAAGACTATGGCTACACCTTC	CASSLWQDYGYTF	TRBV5-8	-	-	TRBJ1-2
TGCGCCAGCAGCCAAGATCGGCGACAGGGTAACTATGGCTACACCTTC	CASSQDRRQGNYGYTF	TRBV4-3	few	TRBD1	TRBJ1-2
TGTGCCAGCAGCCCCGTGACAGGGTGGGGTGAAAAACTGTTTTTT	CASSPVTGWGEKLFF	TRBV13	-	TRBD1	TRBJ1-4
TGTGCCAGCGGAATAAACCCTAGCGGTGAGCAGTTCTTC	CASGINPSGEQFF	TRBV2	-	TRBD2	TRBJ2-1
TGTGCCAGCAGCTGGACAGGGGGGAATGAAAAACTGTTTTTT	CASSWTGGNEKLFF	TRBV7-9	-	TRBD1	TRBJ1-4
TGTGCCAGCAGCTTGATGGACAGCCTCAATCAGCCCCAGCATTTT	CASSLMDSLNQPQHF	TRBV5-5	-	-	TRBJ1-5
TGTGCCAGCAGCAAAAAACAGTACTCCTACGAGCAGTACTTC	CASSKKQYSYEQYF	TRBV5-6	-	-	TRBJ2-7
TGCGCCAGCAGCCCCTCGGGACAGGTCCAAGAGACCCAGTACTTC	CASSPSGQVQETQYF	TRBV4-3	few	TRBD1	TRBJ2-5
TGTGCCAGCAGCTTGGCTACCGGCTATGGCTACACCTTC	CASSLATGYGYTF	TRBV5-5	few	-	TRBJ1-2
TGTGCCAGCAGTTACCAACAGAGCTCTGGAAACACCATATATTTT	CASSYQQSSGNTIYF	TRBV6-5	-	-	TRBJ1-3
TGTGCCAGCAGTGAAGCGCAGACAGCTGCAACTAATGAAAAACTGTTTTTT	CASSEAQTAATNEKLFF	TRBV6-1	-	-	TRBJ1-4
TGCGCCAGCAGCTTGGACAGGGGGAGAAAAGACTATGGCTACACCTTC	CASSLDRGRKDYGYTF	TRBV5-1	-	TRBD1	TRBJ1-2
TGTGCCAGCAGCGCGGGGACAGGGCGGGTCTACACCTTC	CASSAGTGRVYTF	TRBV7-2	-	TRBD1	TRBJ1-2
TGTGCCAGCAGACGCCGCCGGGACACATATGGCTACACCTTC	CASRRRRDTYGYTF	TRBV6-5	-	-	TRBJ1-2
TGTGCCAGCAGCCAACAGGGGGCGGATGGCTACACCTTC	CASSQQGADGYTF	TRBV27	-	TRBD1	TRBJ1-2
TGCGCCAGCAGTCTGACCGGGACTAGCGGGGGGGGCGAGTACTTC	CASSLTGTSGGGEYF	TRBV5-1	-	TRBD2	TRBJ2-5
TGTGCCAGTAGTCCACTTCACAGGGGGCTGGGCACTGAAGCTTTCTTT	CASSPLHRGLGTEAFF	TRBV19	-	TRBD1	TRBJ1-1
TGCGCCAGCAGCCAAGACCGCACTAGCCCTTACAATGAGCAGTTCTTC	CASSQDRTSPYNEQFF	TRBV4-1	few	-	TRBJ2-1
TGCGCCAGCAGTGAGAGTTTCCCGGGAAATTCACCCCTCCACTTT	CASSESFPGNSPLHF	TRBV10-1	-	-	TRBJ1-6
TGTGCCAGCAGCTTAGTCTTTGCCCCAGGGGGTGAAGGATTCTTC	CASSLVFAPGGEGFF	TRBV7-2	once	TRBD1	TRBJ2-1
TGCGCCAGCAGCAAAACAGGGTACACAGATACGCAGTATTTT	CASSKTGYTDTQYF	TRBV5-1	-	-	TRBJ2-3
TGCGCCAGCGCCAAAGACACCTCTGGAAACACCATATATTTT	CASAKDTSGNTIYF	TRBV5-1	-	-	TRBJ1-3
TGTGCCAGCAGGACCGGGACAAAATCCTACGAGCAGTACTTC	CASRTGTKSYEQYF	TRBV2	-	-	TRBJ2-7
TGTGCCAGCAGCCAAGATCGTATAGCGGGATTGAATGAGCAGTTCTTC	CASSQDRIAGLNEQFF	TRBV14	many	TRBD2	TRBJ2-1
TGTGCTAGTGGTTTGCCTACTAGCGGTGCGTACCAAGAGACCCAGTACTTC	CASGLPTSGAYQETQYF	TRBV12-5	-	TRBD2	TRBJ2-5
TGCGCCAGCAGCAGGGCAGGGCCTGGGACTGAAGCTTTCTTT	CASSRAGPGTEAFF	TRBV5-1	once	-	TRBJ1-1
TGTGCCAGCAGCTTGGGGACAGACTCTGGAAACACCATATATTTT	CASSLGTDSGNTIYF	TRBV5-5	-	-	TRBJ1-3
TGTGCCAGTAGCGCGGGACTAGCGGGGGCCCTAACGAGCACAGATACGCAGTATTTT	CASSAGLAGALTSTDTQYF	TRBV19	-	TRBD2	TRBJ2-3
TGCGCCAGCAGCACGGCGGGACAGTCTTACTCTGGGGCCAACGTCCTGACTTTC	CASSTAGQSYSGANVLTF	TRBV5-1	-	-	TRBJ2-6
TGTGCCAGCAGAGACCGACTAGCGGGAGTTGGGTGGAAGTTCTTC	CASRDRLAGVGWKFF	TRBV2	-	TRBD2	TRBJ2-1
TGCGCCAGCAGCTTCGGCTTGCGGAGCTCCTACGAGCAGTACTTC	CASSFGLRSSYEQYF	TRBV5-1	-	-	TRBJ2-7
TGTGCCAGCAGCTTAGCGTGGGGGAAAGGGGGAGAGACCCAGTACTTC	CASSLAWGKGGETQYF	TRBV7-6	-	-	TRBJ2-5
TGTGCCAGCAGCGTAGGGGCAGTCACCACTGAAGCTTTCTTT	CASSVGAVTTEAFF	TRBV9	few	-	TRBJ1-1
TGTGCCAGCAGCCCCCCGACAGGGGACCTTGGCTACACCTTC	CASSPPTGDLGYTF	TRBV5-6	-	TRBD1	TRBJ1-2
TGTGCCAGCAGCCAAGCAAGACAAATGAACACTGAAGCTTTCTTT	CASSQARQMNTEAFF	TRBV14	-	-	TRBJ1-1
TGCGCCAGCAGCTCCTACACAGGGGGCGGGGAGACCCAGTACTTC	CASSSYTGGGETQYF	TRBV5-1	-	TRBD1	TRBJ2-5
TGCGCCAGCGGGACAGAACTCTACGAGCAGTACTTC	CASGTELYEQYF	TRBV5-1	once	TRBD1	TRBJ2-7
TGTGCCAGCAGCTTAGTCGTAGGTATAGGGGATAGAGGCGGCTACACCTTC	CASSLVVGIGDRGGYTF	TRBV7-9	-	-	TRBJ1-2
TGTGCCAGCTCACCGTTCGGGAACACTGAAGCTTTCTTT	CASSPFGNTEAFF	TRBV18	-	-	TRBJ1-1
TGTGCCAGCAGTGAAAAAACAGGGGCACGTGGCTACACCTTC	CASSEKTGARGYTF	TRBV6-1	-	TRBD1	TRBJ1-2
TGTGCCAGCAGTTACTTAGAAGCGGGAGGGGAGCAGTACTTC	CASSYLEAGGEQYF	TRBV6-6	-	TRBD2	TRBJ2-7
TGTGCCTGGAGTGTACAAGGGACTAGCGCCGGGGAGCTGTTTTTT	CAWSVQGTSAGELFF	TRBV30	-	TRBD2	TRBJ2-2
TGTGCCAGCAGGGGGGACAGGGGAAAATCACCCCTCCACTTT	CASRGDRGKSPLHF	TRBV2	-	TRBD1	TRBJ1-6
TGTGCCAGCAGTGATCTCTTGAACACTGAAGCTTTCTTT	CASSDLLNTEAFF	TRBV2	-	-	TRBJ1-1
TGTGCCAGCAGCTTAGTCTCCTTCGGGACTAGCGGGGTGAATGAGCAGTTCTTC	CASSLVSFGTSGVNEQFF	TRBV7-6	-	TRBD2	TRBJ2-1
TGTGCCAGCAAGCGTGAAGAGCAGTACTTC	CASKREEQYF	TRBV6-5	-	-	TRBJ2-7
TGCGCCAGCAGCCAGGACCGTAGCGGGAACCCCTACTACGAGCAGTACTTC	CASSQDRSGNPYYEQYF	TRBV4-3	-	TRBD2	TRBJ2-7
TGCGCCAGCAGCTTCCTCGGTAGAATGGGGCCTGGGGCCAACGTCCTGACTTTC	CASSFLGRMGPGANVLTF	TRBV5-1	-	-	TRBJ2-6
TGTGCCAGCAGCTTGATTCAGGGGGGTACAGATACGCAGTATTTT	CASSLIQGGTDTQYF	TRBV5-8	-	-	TRBJ2-3